Below are 10 T cell receptor beta chains sequenced from a single sample in a study of T cell responses to AZD1222 COVID-19 vaccine. Only in-frame clones appear in the TCRdb table, and some are missing; sequencing was by immunoSEQ multiplex PCR. The table shows some 130,000 clones, with 75% to 90% occurring only once. Sample: peripheral blood, taken on day 0 of AZD1222 vaccination. These receptors were taken from an adult in good health.

This chain joins TRBV29-1 and TRBJ2-6; D not resolved. V was cut by 4 bases and J by 2 bases, with 12 bases left in between. CDR1 and CDR2 (germline): SQVTM, ANQGSEA. The CDR3 has 15 amino acids. CDR3 loop: CSVGISVPGANVLTF. CDR3 bases: TGCAGCGTTGGTATATCTGTTCCTGGGGCCAACGTCCTGACTTTC.

The chain employs TRBV20-1 and TRBJ1-5; unclear D gene. V lost 5 bases and J lost 7, with 6 bases in between. The CDR3 runs to 10 residues. Germline V CDR1 and CDR2: DFQATT, SNEGSKA (reference sequence). The CDR3 loop reads CSAGIQPQHF. The CDR3 nucleotides are TGCAGTGCTGGAATCCAGCCCCAGCATTTT.

This chain uses TRBV24-1 with TRBJ1-5; 8 positions match TRBD1. V was pared by 4 bases and J by 9 bases, with 7 bases of the junction left unmatched. Germline CDR1 and CDR2: KGHDR and SFDVKD. CDR3 size: 14 residues. The CDR3, as DNA: TGTGCCACCAGTGACTCGGACAGGGTGCGGCCCCAGCATTTT. It translates to CATSDSDRVRPQHF.

This sequence joins TRBV3-1 (or the pseudogene TRBV3-2) and TRBJ2-3, with 13 bases identical to TRBD2. Per the germline V gene, CDR1 is LGHDT and CDR2 is YNNKEL (reference sequence). J was trimmed by 1 base and V by 4 bases; bases with no gene match: 11. The CDR3 runs to 19 residues. The CDR3 protein is CASSRRQGTSGTRTDTQYF. CDR3 DNA sequence: TGTGCCAGCAGCCGACGGCAGGGGACTAGCGGGACCCGCACAGATACGCAGTATTTT.

For the CDR3, the DNA is TGTGCCAGCAGCCCCCGACAAGGGGTTACAAACACCATATATTTT. The encoded protein is CASSPRQGVTNTIYF. The chain combines TRBV7-9 with TRBJ1-3; D possibly corresponds to TRBD1 (5 bases). Per the germline V gene, CDR1 is SEHNR and CDR2 is FQNEAQ (reference sequence). Trimming left V 5 bases short and J 6 bases short, with 17 bases between. The CDR3 sequence is 15 residues long.

This sequence joins TRBV12-3 or TRBV12-4 and TRBJ2-7; perhaps TRBD1 as D (7 bases). The CDR3 is 13 residues long. The germline V and J ends were trimmed by 3 bases and 3 bases, with 9 bases remaining between them. The CDR3 DNA is TGTGCCAGCAGTTTGCAGGGGGGCTACGAGCAGTACTTC. It encodes CASSLQGGYEQYF.

This chain joins TRBV7-2 and TRBJ2-5; D is perhaps TRBD1 (6 bases). CDR1 and CDR2 (germline): SGHTA, FQGNSA. The V end was cut by 4 bases, the J end by 5 bases, with 11 bases between. This CDR3 comprises 13 residues. CDR3 bases: TGTGCCAGCAGCTACTCCAGGGGTGAGACCCAGTACTTC. Translation: CASSYSRGETQYF.

V is TRBV27 and J is TRBJ2-7; D gene ambiguous. V lost 0 bases to trimming and J lost 4 bases, with 4 bases between them. The germline V gene has CDR1 MNHEY and CDR2 SMNVEV (reference sequence). The length of the CDR3 is 12 residues. The CDR3 nucleotides are TGTGCCAGCAGTTTATCATTGTACGAGCAGTACTTC. It codes for CASSLSLYEQYF.

V is TRBV28 and J is TRBJ1-2; no clear D. The V gene's germline CDR1 is MDHEN and CDR2 SYDVKM. V lost 6 bases and J 0 bases, leaving 8 bases between the germline ends. This CDR3 is built from 13 residues. The CDR3: CASSNRANYGYTF. CDR3 sequence (DNA): TGTGCCAGCAGCAATCGAGCTAACTATGGCTACACCTTC.

The V call is TRBV7-9, the J call TRBJ1-2; 9 positions agree with TRBD1. Trimming removed 5 bases from V and 4 bases from J; junction bases left unmatched: 8. CDR1 is SEHNR and CDR2 is FQNEAQ in the germline V gene (reference sequence). The CDR3 length is 15 residues. The CDR3 here is CASSPPEQGAYGYTF. The DNA of the CDR3 is TGTGCCAGCAGCCCTCCCGAACAGGGGGCCTATGGCTACACCTTC.